This TCR beta chain was identified in a study of tumor and adjacent non-tumor tissue in lung cancer. This sample's RNA came from whole unsorted tissue. Donors were chemotherapy-naive, newly diagnosed lung cancer surgical patients in China, August–late 2014. Points on this clonotype: Its antigen is unknown. The junction does not match germline at one end; this may be a read error.

Germline CDR1 is SGHAT and CDR2 is FQNNGV. The CDR3 runs 16 residues. General observations from the study: TCR diversity was significantly greater in tumor than normal lung tissue.

The library came from three nested PCR rounds adapted from ARM-PCR protocols. TCRdb itself ran the multiplex PCR reads through MiXCR, one entry per CDR3 protein. In the table there are about 80,000 distinct CDR3 sequences, roughly 72% of which are singletons. The TCR was taken from a woman between 35 and 50 years old with non-small cell lung cancer. The sequenced material came from lung tumor tissue. The V call is TRBV11-2, the J call TRBJ2-1; D may be TRBD2 (6 bases). The CDR3 DNA reads as TGTGTCAGCAGCTTAGGGCCACTAGCAGGGCGCAATAAGCAGTTCTTC. It encodes CVSSLGPLAGRNKQFF.